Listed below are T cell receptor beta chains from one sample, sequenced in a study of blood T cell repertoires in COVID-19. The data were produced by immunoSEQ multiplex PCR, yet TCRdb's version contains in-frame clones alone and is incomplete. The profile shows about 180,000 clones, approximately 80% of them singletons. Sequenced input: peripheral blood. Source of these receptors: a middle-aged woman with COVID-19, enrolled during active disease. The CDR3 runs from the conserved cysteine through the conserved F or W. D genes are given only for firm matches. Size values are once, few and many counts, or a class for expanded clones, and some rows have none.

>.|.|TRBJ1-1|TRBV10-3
TGTGCCATCAGTGGAGACAGGAACACTGAAGCTTTCTTT
CAISGDRNTEAFF
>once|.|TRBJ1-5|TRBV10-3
TGTGCCATCAGAGCCGAGGGGGTGGGTCAGCCCCAGCATTTT
CAIRAEGVGQPQHF
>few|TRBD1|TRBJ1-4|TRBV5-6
TGTGCCAGCATCCTGACAGGGAATGAAAAACTGTTTTTT
CASILTGNEKLFF
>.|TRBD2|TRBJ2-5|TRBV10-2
TGCGCCAGCAGAACGAGACTAGCGGGGGAGCAGACCCAGTACTTC
CASRTRLAGEQTQYF
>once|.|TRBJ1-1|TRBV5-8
TGTGCCAGCAGCTTGCAAGGGGGTTGGGCTGAAGCTTTCTTT
CASSLQGGWAEAFF
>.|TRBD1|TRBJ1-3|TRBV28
TGTGCCAGCAGTTTAGCGGGGACAGGAAAAGCTGGAAACACCATATATTTT
CASSLAGTGKAGNTIYF
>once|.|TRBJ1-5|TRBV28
TGTGCCAGCAGTTTGGGCCACGTCCAGCATTTT
CASSLGHVQHF
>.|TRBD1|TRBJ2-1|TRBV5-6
TGTGCCAGCCGGGACAGGTTCTACAATGAGCAGTTCTTC
CASRDRFYNEQFF
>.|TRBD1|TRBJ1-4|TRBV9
TGTGCCAGCAGCGTAGAGGGACAGAAGAATGAAAAACTGTTTTTT
CASSVEGQKNEKLFF
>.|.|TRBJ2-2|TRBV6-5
TGTGCCAGCAGCCGCGGATGGAACACCGGGGAGCTGTTTTTT
CASSRGWNTGELFF
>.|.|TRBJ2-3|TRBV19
TGTGCCAGTAGTACTCGGACAGATACGCAGTATTTT
CASSTRTDTQYF
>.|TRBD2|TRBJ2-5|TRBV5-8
TGTGCCAGCAGCGGAACTAGCGGGGGAGAGACCCAGTACTTC
CASSGTSGGETQYF
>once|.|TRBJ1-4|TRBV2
TGTGCCAGCAGTGAAGCGCTTCCGGGGACTAATGAAAAACTGTTTTTT
CASSEALPGTNEKLFF
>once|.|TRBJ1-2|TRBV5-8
TGTGCCAGCAGGAGGGACAAAAACTATGGCTACACCTTC
CASRRDKNYGYTF
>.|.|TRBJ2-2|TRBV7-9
TGTGCCAGCAGCTTAGGGCGGGGAGAGAACACCGGGGAGCTGTTTTTT
CASSLGRGENTGELFF
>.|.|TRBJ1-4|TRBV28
TGTGCCAGCAGTTTAAGCGGGAAACTAATCCAGGGACTGTTTTTT
CASSLSGKLIQGLFF
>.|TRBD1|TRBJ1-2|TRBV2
TGTGCCAGCAGTCAAACGACAGGGGTATATGGCTACACCTTC
CASSQTTGVYGYTF
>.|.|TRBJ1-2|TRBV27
TGTGCCAGCAGTTTATCGCCGGGGGGCTACTATGGCTACACCTTC
CASSLSPGGYYGYTF
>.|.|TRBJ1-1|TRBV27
TGTGCCAGCAGTTTAGGGGCAGGGTTTTGGACTGAAGCTTTCTTT
CASSLGAGFWTEAFF
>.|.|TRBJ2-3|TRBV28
TGTGCCACCGTTGCCGCGTCAGGGAGGACAGATACGCAGTATTTT
CATVAASGRTDTQYF
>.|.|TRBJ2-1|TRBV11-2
TGTGCCAGCAGCTTAGCGGGGGTCAATGAGCAGTTCTTC
CASSLAGVNEQFF
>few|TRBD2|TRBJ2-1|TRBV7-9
TGTGCCAGCAGCTTAGCTCGGATAGCGGGGTCCTACAATGAGCAGTTCTTC
CASSLARIAGSYNEQFF
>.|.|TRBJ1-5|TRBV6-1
TGTGCCAGCAGTGAAAGTCGTGGCCTGATGGGCAATCAGCCCCAGCATTTT
CASSESRGLMGNQPQHF
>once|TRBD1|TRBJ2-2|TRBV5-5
TGTGCCAGCAGCTTGGTTGCAGGGGGAACCGGGGAGCTGTTTTTT
CASSLVAGGTGELFF
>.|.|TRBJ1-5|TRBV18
TGTGCCAGCTCCTTAGGACAAAGCAATCAGCCCCAGCATTTT
CASSLGQSNQPQHF
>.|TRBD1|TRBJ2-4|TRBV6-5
TGTGCCAGCAGTACCATACAGGGGGCGAACATTCAGTACTTC
CASSTIQGANIQYF
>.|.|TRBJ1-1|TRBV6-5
TGTGCCACTCAGGAAGGACAGCGGAACACTGAAGCTTTCTTT
CATQEGQRNTEAFF
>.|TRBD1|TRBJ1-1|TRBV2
TGTGCCAGCAGTCTGACAGGGTACACTGAAGCTTTCTTT
CASSLTGYTEAFF
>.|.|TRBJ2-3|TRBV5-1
TGCGCCAGCAACGAGGCCGCCGGCCCAGATACGCAGTATTTT
CASNEAAGPDTQYF
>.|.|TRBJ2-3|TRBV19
TGTGCCAGTAGTATCTGGAGAGATACGCAGTATTTT
CASSIWRDTQYF
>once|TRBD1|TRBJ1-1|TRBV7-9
TGTGCCAGCAGCTTGGGGACAGTATTGAACACTGAAGCTTTCTTT
CASSLGTVLNTEAFF
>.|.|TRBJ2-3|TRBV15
TGTGCCACCAGCGAGGACAGAGGCAGCACAGATACGCAGTATTTT
CATSEDRGSTDTQYF
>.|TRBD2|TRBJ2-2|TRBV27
TGTGCCAGCAGTGGACTAGTAGTCACCGGGGAGCTGTTTTTT
CASSGLVVTGELFF
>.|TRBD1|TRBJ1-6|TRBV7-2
TGTGCCAGCAGCTTAACCCTAACAAGCGGGACAGGGGATTCACCCCTCCACTTT
CASSLTLTSGTGDSPLHF
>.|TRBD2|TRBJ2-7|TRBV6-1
TGTGCCAGCAGTGAAGGGACTAGCTACGAGCAGTACTTC
CASSEGTSYEQYF
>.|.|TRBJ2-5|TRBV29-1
TGCAGCGCAGTAACAAGCGGTGGGACCCAGTACTTC
CSAVTSGGTQYF
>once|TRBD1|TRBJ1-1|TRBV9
TGTGCCAGCACGCTGACAGGGACGTTCACTGAAGCTTTCTTT
CASTLTGTFTEAFF
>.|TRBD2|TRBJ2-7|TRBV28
TGTGCCAGCAGTTCACGGGGTACGGGAGGCCCCTACGAGCAGTACTTC
CASSSRGTGGPYEQYF
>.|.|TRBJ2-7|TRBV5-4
TGTGCCAGCAGCTCCGGGACACTAGCCTACGAGCAGTACTTC
CASSSGTLAYEQYF
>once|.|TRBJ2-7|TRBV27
TGTGCCAGCAGTCTAAGGGGGGGCCAGCAGTACTTC
CASSLRGGQQYF
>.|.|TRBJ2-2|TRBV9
TGTGCCAGCAGGGCGGCGCTAGCGCACACCGGGGAGCTGTTTTTT
CASRAALAHTGELFF
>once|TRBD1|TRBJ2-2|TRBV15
TGTGCCACCAGAAGACGACAGGGGGTCACCGGGGAGCTGTTTTTT
CATRRRQGVTGELFF
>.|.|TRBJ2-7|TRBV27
TGTGCCAGCAGTTTAAGGGGGGGAGGCGAGCAGTACTTC
CASSLRGGGEQYF
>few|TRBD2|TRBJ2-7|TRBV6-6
TGTGCCTGTAGCGGGCGGAGCTCCTACGAGCAGTACTTC
CACSGRSSYEQYF
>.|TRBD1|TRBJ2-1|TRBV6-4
TGTGCCAGCAGTACGGGACAGGGCGATGAGCAGTTCTTC
CASSTGQGDEQFF
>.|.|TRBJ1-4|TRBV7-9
TGTGCCAGCGCGCACGCAACTAATGAAAAACTGTTTTTT
CASAHATNEKLFF
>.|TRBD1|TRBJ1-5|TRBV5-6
TGTGCCAGCAGCTTACGACAGGGGGGCAATCAGCCCCAGCATTTT
CASSLRQGGNQPQHF
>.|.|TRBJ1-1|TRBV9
TGTGCCAGCAGCGTAGGTAGGGGCACTGAAGCTTTCTTT
CASSVGRGTEAFF
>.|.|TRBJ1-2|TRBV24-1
TGTGCCACCAGTGATTTAGACAAGGCCTACGGCTACACCTTC
CATSDLDKAYGYTF
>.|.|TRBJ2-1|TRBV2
TGTGCCAGCAGTGAATCGCAGGACTACCACCAGACGGATGAGCAGTTCTTC
CASSESQDYHQTDEQFF